The text below deals with one T cell receptor beta chain. Germline CDR1 reads SGHVS; CDR2 reads FQNEAQ. The CDR3 runs to 15 residues. Losses at the gene ends were 1 base for V and 0 bases for J; bases not matched to a gene: 3. These data are taken from a study of T cell changes during pregnancy in multiple sclerosis. Assay: immunoSEQ multiplex PCR; the TCRdb copy retains only in-frame clones and omits some. The sample consists of about 65,000 clones, 85% to 95% of them appearing once. V and J are TRBV7-8 and TRBJ2-7; 7 bases map to TRBD1. The specimen comprised CD8+ T cells from peripheral blood mononuclear cells, sampled in the third trimester of pregnancy. The TCR originated in a female donor in good health, enrolled as a control in a pregnancy study. The CDR3 DNA follows: TGTGCCAGCAGCTTAGGACAGGGAACCTCCTACGAGCAGTACTTC. It translates to CASSLGQGTSYEQYF.